These 14 T cell receptor beta chains share one sample of origin, sequenced in a study of T cells after yellow fever vaccination. TCRdb re-called the 5' RACE reads with MiXCR, one entry per CDR3 protein. Counted here are roughly 300,000 distinct CDR3 sequences, 7% to 9% occurring once; the ten biggest clones make up around 17%. Sequenced material: PBMCs, taken around 45 days after the first yellow fever vaccination. These receptors originate from a man between 18 and 35 years old who received the YFV17D yellow fever vaccine.

V gene TRBV4-3 combines with J gene TRBJ1-1; possibly TRBD1 for D (6 bases). CDR1 LGHNA and CDR2 YSLEER come from the germline V gene. V was shortened by 1 base and J by 11 bases, with 23 bases between the two germline ends. CDR3 length: 16 residues. CDR3 in amino acids: CASSQGIFDRSYRAFF. CDR3 DNA: TGCGCCAGCAGCCAAGGGATTTTTGACAGGTCCTATCGGGCTTTCTTT.

The J gene is TRBJ2-1, the V gene TRBV19; a weak D match, TRBD1 (6 bases). Germline CDR1 LNHDA, CDR2 SQIVND (reference sequence). V lost 6 bases, J lost 1 base, and 13 bases lay in between. This CDR3 comprises 15 residues. CDR3 protein: CASSPNRVSYNEQFF. The CDR3 nucleotides read TGTGCCAGTAGCCCAAACAGGGTTTCCTACAATGAGCAGTTCTTC.

This clonotype was found many times. The CDR3 sequence: CASSPSPGDYGYTF. The CDR3, as DNA: TGTGCCAGCAGCCCCTCCCCAGGAGACTATGGCTACACCTTC. The chain joins TRBV7-2 to TRBJ1-2; D remains ambiguous. Looked up from germline, CDR1 is SGHTA and CDR2 is FQGNSA. Deletions cut 5 bases from V and 3 bases from J, with 13 bases between. The CDR3 runs 14 residues. Using reference TRBV7-2 and TRBJ1-2 for the parts outside the CDR3, the full variable domain is GAGVSQSPSNKVTEKGKDVELRCDPISGHTALYWYRQSLGQGLEFLIYFQGNSAPDKSGLPSDRFSAERTGGSVSTLTIQRTQQEDSAVYLCASSPSPGDYGYTFGSGTRLTVV.

This chain links TRBV6-5 with TRBJ2-2, with 7 bases aligning to TRBD1. V shed 0 bases, J shed 4 bases, and the junction held 2 bases outside the gene matches. The CDR3 sequence is 15 residues long. Germline loops: CDR1 MNHEY, CDR2 SVGAGI. CDR3 coding DNA: TGTGCCAGCAGTTACTCGAGGGACAGCACCGGGGAGCTGTTTTTT. It yields the protein CASSYSRDSTGELFF.

In its sample, this clonotype was seen a few times. This chain joins TRBV25-1 and TRBJ2-1; D uncertain. Deletions cut 7 bases from V and 8 bases from J, with 6 bases between. This CDR3 is 10 amino acids long. CDR1 MGHDK and CDR2 SYGVNS come from the germline V gene. The CDR3 DNA reads TGTGCCAGCAAACGGTATGAGCAGTTCTTC. Translated, it gives CASKRYEQFF.

CDR3 region: CASSAYVQETQYF. In DNA, the CDR3 is TGTGCCAGCAGCGCGTACGTCCAAGAGACCCAGTACTTC. This chain joins TRBV7-2 and TRBJ2-5; no definite D call. Trimming removed 5 bases from V and 1 base from J, with 8 bases in between. Germline CDR1 is SGHTA and CDR2 is FQGNSA. This CDR3 has 13 residues.

This clonotype was counted ten times or more. The chain carries TRBV29-1 and TRBJ2-1, with 8 bases identical to TRBD1. CDR3 size: 17 residues. After removal of 1 base from V and 5 bases from J, the junction contained 13 bases not matched to a gene. CDR1 and CDR2 from the germline V gene are SQVTM and ANQGSEA. Here the CDR3 reads CSVEGRPDRGQNNEQFF. The CDR3 DNA reads TGCAGCGTTGAAGGCCGGCCCGACAGGGGTCAAAACAATGAGCAGTTCTTC.

This clonotype was observed a handful of times. This chain uses TRBV19 with TRBJ2-1, with 7 positions matching TRBD1. After removal of 4 bases from V and 5 bases from J, the junction contained 5 bases not matched to a gene. This CDR3 spans 14 amino acids. CDR1 is LNHDA and CDR2 is SQIVND in the germline V gene (reference sequence). CDR3 DNA sequence: TGTGCCAGTAGTAACCCCGACAGGGACAATGAGCAGTTCTTC. Its protein product is CASSNPDRDNEQFF.

The rearrangement joins TRBV9 to TRBJ2-2; 7 nucleotides align to TRBD2. The CDR3 sequence is 17 residues long. J gave up 0 bases and V 2 bases, and 7 bases lay outside the gene matches. Germline CDR1 is SGDLS and CDR2 is YYNGEE. Here the CDR3 reads CASSVSSGNANTGELFF. The CDR3 DNA reads as TGTGCCAGCAGCGTGTCTAGCGGAAACGCGAACACCGGGGAGCTGTTTTTT. Looking up the rest from reference TRBV9 and TRBJ2-2 gives the full variable domain: DSGVTQTPKHLITATGQRVTLRCSPRSGDLSVYWYQQSLDQGLQFLIQYYNGEERAKGNILERFSAQQFPDLHSELNLSSLELGDSALYFCASSVSSGNANTGELFFGEGSRLTVL.

The gene calls are TRBV7-9 and TRBJ1-2; D is possibly TRBD1 (6 bases). Trimming took 6 bases from V and 4 from J, leaving 18 bases between them. CDR1 is SEHNR and CDR2 is FQNEAQ in the germline V gene (reference sequence). This CDR3 region has 15 residues. In DNA form, the CDR3 reads TGTGCCAGCAGTTCCTCGGGGGCCGGAACCTATGGCTACACCTTC. Protein: CASSSSGAGTYGYTF.

This clonotype was recorded a few times. The CDR3 nucleotides read TGTGCCAGCAGTTCTAGGTCGGGCGGCCGGCTTGGACAAAAAGTACCGCAGTATTTT. Its translation is CASSSRSGGRLGQKVPQYF. The V gene is TRBV6-5, the J gene TRBJ2-3, with D perhaps matching TRBD1 (5 bases). Trimming took off 4 bases at V and 10 bases at J, with 33 bases between the two ends. The CDR3 spans 19 residues. Germline lookup yields CDR1 MNHEY and CDR2 SVGAGI.

The chain employs TRBV10-3 and TRBJ1-1; no reliable D call. The CDR3 is 15 residues long. The V gene lost 4 bases and the J gene lost 5 bases, with 17 bases spanning the gap. Germline values: CDR1 ENHRY, CDR2 SYGVKD. CDR3 DNA sequence: TGTGCCATCAGTGCCCTCGGTGCCGGGGAGACTGAAGCTTTCTTT. It specifies CAISALGAGETEAFF.

The chain has TRBV6-1 and TRBJ1-1; D gene uncertain. There are 16 residues in the CDR3. Germline lookup yields CDR1 MNHNS and CDR2 SASEGT. Deletions cut 11 bases from V and 0 bases from J, with 22 bases between. CDR3 loop: CAAIPRASVMNTEAFF. CDR3 nucleotide sequence: TGTGCCGCCATCCCCCGGGCCTCCGTGATGAACACTGAAGCTTTCTTT.

The chain carries TRBV10-1 and TRBJ2-3, with TRBD2 matching over 10 bases. Germline loops: CDR1 WNHNN, CDR2 SYGVQD (reference sequence). The CDR3 runs 19 residues. J lost 3 bases, V lost 3 bases, and 15 bases had no gene match. CDR3 DNA sequence: TGCGCCAGCAGTGACCTTACTAGCGGGGACGACGGCAGGACAGATACGCAGTATTTT. Translating it yields CASSDLTSGDDGRTDTQYF.